This T cell receptor beta chain originates from a study of T cell repertoires in cytomegalovirus infection. Study details: CMV epitopes that were recently identified and HLA-C-restricted were used alongside well-studied HLA-B-restricted ones. Public TCR beta signatures were indicative of both CMV infection and a matching HLA type. Study conclusions and caveats: Clonotype analysis showed dominance of the ex vivo response by HLA-C-restricted CMV-specific TCR beta clonotypes.

One entry per CDR3 protein, called by TCRdb with MiXCR from the reads. The table has 900,000 to 950,000 distinct CDR3 sequences, around 30% seen once. Turning to this clonotype: No antigen is known for it.

The CDR3 covers 16 residues. The V gene end was trimmed by 10 bases and the J gene end by 6 bases; junction bases not matched to a gene: 14. The sequence derives from a human donor in good health (CMV status not recorded). Some clones in this sample may be carry-over from other donors' samples. This chain connects TRBV12-3 or TRBV12-4 to TRBJ2-2; 10 nucleotides match TRBD2. Here the sequenced sample was cultured CD8+ T cells from PBMCs, taken from culture after CMV antigen stimulation. The CDR3 spells CAIILSGGRGPGELFF. The CDR3 coding sequence is TGTGCCATCATCCTTAGCGGGGGGAGGGGACCCGGGGAGCTGTTTTTT.